The source of this T cell receptor beta chain is a study of long-term antiretroviral therapy in people with HIV. Study observations and caveats: Controls showed broader CDR3 length ranges than did the HIV repertoires.

V gave up 1 base and J gave up 5 bases, with 9 bases separating them. Per the germline V gene, CDR1 is SGHVS and CDR2 is FQNEAQ. This CDR3 has 14 residues. Details on this clone: No antigen is known for it.

Version v3.0 of the immunoSEQ assay ran at survey level. Clones were sequenced by immunoSEQ multiplex PCR, and TCRdb holds only the in-frame ones, with some missing. The sample records roughly 24,000 clones, 70% to 90% being singletons. The specimen was unsorted PBMCs, collected 1.6 years after starting antiretroviral therapy. The TCR comes from a man in his forties or fifties with HIV. The chain has TRBV7-8 and TRBJ1-3; D may be TRBD1 (6 bases). As DNA, the CDR3 is TGTGCCAGCAGCTTAGTTGGACAGAGAAACACCATATATTTT. Its protein product is CASSLVGQRNTIYF.